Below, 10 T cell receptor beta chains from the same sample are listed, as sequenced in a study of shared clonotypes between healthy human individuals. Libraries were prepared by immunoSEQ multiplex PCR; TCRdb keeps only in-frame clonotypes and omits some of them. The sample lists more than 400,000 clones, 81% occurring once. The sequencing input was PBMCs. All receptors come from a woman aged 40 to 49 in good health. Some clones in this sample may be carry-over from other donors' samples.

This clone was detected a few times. The chain's CDR3 is CAWSVMGAAEKLFF. CDR3 bases: TGTGCCTGGAGTGTAATGGGGGCGGCTGAAAAACTGTTTTTT. V is TRBV30 and J is TRBJ1-4; D possibly corresponds to TRBD1 (6 bases). The V and J ends lost 0 bases and 7 bases respectively, with 12 bases between them. This CDR3 comprises 14 residues. The V gene's germline CDR1 is GTSNPN and CDR2 SVGIG (reference sequence).

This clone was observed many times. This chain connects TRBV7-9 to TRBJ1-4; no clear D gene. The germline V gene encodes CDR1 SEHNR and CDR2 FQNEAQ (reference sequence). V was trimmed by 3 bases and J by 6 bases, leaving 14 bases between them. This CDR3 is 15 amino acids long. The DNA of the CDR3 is TGTGCCAGCAGCTTCGGGCCCCCTGATTATGAAAAACTGTTTTTT. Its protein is CASSFGPPDYEKLFF.

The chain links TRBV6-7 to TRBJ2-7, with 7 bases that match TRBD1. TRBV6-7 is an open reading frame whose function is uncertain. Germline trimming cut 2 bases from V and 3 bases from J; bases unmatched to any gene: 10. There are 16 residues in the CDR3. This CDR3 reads CASSYRFRDSIYEQYF. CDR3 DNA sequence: TGTGCCAGCAGTTACAGGTTCCGGGACAGTATCTACGAGCAGTACTTC.

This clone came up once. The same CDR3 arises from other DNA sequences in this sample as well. CDR3 DNA: TGCGCCAGCAGCTTGGCAGGGGCCACAGATACGCAGTATTTT. It yields the protein CASSLAGATDTQYF. The chain couples TRBV5-1 to TRBJ2-3, with D perhaps TRBD1 (6 bases). The V gene lost 0 bases and the J gene lost 2 bases, with 7 bases spanning the gap. The CDR3 is 14 amino acids. Germline CDR1 and CDR2: SGHRS and YFSETQ.

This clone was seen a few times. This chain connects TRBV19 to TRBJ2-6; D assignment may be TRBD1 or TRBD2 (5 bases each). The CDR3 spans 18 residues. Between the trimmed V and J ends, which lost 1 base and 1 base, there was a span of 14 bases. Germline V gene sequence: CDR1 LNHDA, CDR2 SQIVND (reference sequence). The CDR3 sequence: CASSIVGAGRSGANVLTF. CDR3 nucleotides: TGTGCCAGTAGTATAGTAGGGGCGGGTAGGTCTGGGGCCAACGTCCTGACTTTC. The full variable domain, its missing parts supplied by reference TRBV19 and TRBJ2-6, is DGGITQSPKYLFRKEGQNVTLSCEQNLNHDAMYWYRQDPGQGLRLIYYSQIVNDFQKGDIAEGYSVSREKKESFPLTVTSAQKNPTAFYLCASSIVGAGRSGANVLTFGAGSRLTVL.

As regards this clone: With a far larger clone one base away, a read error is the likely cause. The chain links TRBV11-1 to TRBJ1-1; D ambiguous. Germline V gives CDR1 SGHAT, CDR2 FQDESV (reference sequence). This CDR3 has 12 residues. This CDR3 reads CAISFDRAEAFF. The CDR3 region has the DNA TGTGCCATCAGCTTTGATCGGGCTGAAGCTTTCTTT.

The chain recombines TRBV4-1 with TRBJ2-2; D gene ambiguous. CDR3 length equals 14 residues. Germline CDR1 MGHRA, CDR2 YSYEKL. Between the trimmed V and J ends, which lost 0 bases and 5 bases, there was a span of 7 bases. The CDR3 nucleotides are TGCGCCAGCAGCCAAGATGTGGGGACCGGGGAGCTGTTTTTT. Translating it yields CASSQDVGTGELFF.

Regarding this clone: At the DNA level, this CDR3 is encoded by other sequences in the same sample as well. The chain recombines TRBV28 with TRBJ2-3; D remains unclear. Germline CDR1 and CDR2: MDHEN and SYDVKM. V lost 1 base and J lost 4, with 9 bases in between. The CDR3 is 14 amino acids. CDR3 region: CASSLSRVADTQYF. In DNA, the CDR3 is TGTGCCAGCAGTTTATCTAGAGTTGCAGATACGCAGTATTTT.

For the CDR3, the DNA is TGTGCCAGCAGCGTAACTTTACCCGGGACTAGGGGTCACGAGCAGTTCTTC. Translated: CASSVTLPGTRGHEQFF. The chain is built from TRBV9 and TRBJ2-1; TRBD2 matches 8 bases. The CDR3 contains 17 residues. Trimming at V came to 1 base and at J to 10 bases, leaving 16 bases not matched to a gene. Germline loops: CDR1 SGDLS, CDR2 YYNGEE.

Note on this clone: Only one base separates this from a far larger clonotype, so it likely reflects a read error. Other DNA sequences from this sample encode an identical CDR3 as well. The CDR3 protein is CASSYSSSPNQPQHF. The DNA for the CDR3 is TGTGCAAGCAGTTACTCGAGCAGTCCAAATCAGCCCCAGCATTTT. The chain couples TRBV6-6 to TRBJ1-5; no definite D call. Germline V CDR1 and CDR2: MNHNY, SVGAGI (reference sequence). This CDR3 is built from 15 residues.